This TCR beta chain was captured in a study of cytomegalovirus exposure and HLA in healthy donors. This CDR3 spans 16 amino acids. Germline CDR1 is SGHTA and CDR2 is FQGTGA. Trimming removed 4 bases from V and 3 bases from J; junction bases left unmatched: 10. Of note for this clone: Its antigen is currently unknown.

The data were produced by immunoSEQ multiplex PCR, yet TCRdb's version contains in-frame clones alone and is incomplete. The sample records about 49,000 clones, 92% being singletons. Study findings and constraints: For most TCR sequences rarity was the rule, although some public TCRs occurred in many donors. In vitro experiments confirmed that three CMV-associated chains were specific for CMV antigens. Cytomegalovirus status was reportedly diagnosed by the classifier with high sensitivity and specificity.

The sequence derives from a man aged 18 to 30 in good health and CMV-seronegative. The sample taken for sequencing was PBMCs. The J gene is TRBJ2-3, the V gene TRBV7-3; 7 bases line up with TRBD1. Here the CDR3 reads CASSSVGGGRTDTQYF. CDR3 DNA: TGTGCCAGCAGCTCGGTAGGGGGCGGAAGGACAGATACGCAGTATTTT.